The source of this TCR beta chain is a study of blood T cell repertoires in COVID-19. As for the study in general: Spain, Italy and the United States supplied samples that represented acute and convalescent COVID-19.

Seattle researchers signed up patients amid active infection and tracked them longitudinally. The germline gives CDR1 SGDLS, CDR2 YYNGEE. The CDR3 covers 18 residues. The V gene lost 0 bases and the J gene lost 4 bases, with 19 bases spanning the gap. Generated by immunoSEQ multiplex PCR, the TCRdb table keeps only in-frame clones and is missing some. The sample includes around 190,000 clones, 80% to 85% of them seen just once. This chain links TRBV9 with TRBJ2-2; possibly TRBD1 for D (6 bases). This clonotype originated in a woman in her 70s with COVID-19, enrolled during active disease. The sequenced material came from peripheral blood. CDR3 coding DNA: TGTGCCAGCAGCGTAGAGGACAGTTACACACGTGGCACCGGGGAGCTGTTTTTT. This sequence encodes CASSVEDSYTRGTGELFF.